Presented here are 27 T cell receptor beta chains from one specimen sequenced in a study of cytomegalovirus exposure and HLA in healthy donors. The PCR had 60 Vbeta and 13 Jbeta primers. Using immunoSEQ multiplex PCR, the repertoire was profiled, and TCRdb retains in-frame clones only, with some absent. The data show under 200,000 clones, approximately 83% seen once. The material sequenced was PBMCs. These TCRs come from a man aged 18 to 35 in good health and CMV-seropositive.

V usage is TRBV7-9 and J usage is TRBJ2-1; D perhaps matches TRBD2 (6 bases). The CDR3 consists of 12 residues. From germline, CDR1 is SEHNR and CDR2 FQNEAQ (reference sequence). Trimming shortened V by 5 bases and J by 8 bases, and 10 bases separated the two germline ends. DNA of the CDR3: TGTGCCAGCAGCCGCGGAGGGGATGAGCAGTTCTTC. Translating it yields CASSRGGDEQFF.

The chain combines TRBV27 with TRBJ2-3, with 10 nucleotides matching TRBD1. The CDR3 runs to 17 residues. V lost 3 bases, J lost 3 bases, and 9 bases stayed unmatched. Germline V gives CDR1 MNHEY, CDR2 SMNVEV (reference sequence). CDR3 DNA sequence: TGTGCCAGCAGTTTCTTTCTTCGGACAGGGGGGACAGATACGCAGTATTTT. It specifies CASSFFLRTGGTDTQYF.

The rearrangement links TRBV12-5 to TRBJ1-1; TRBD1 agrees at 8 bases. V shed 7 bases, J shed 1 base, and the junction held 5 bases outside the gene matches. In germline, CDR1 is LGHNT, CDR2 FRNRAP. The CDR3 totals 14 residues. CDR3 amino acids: CASAGQGSNTEAFF. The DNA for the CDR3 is TGTGCTAGTGCCGGACAGGGCTCGAACACTGAAGCTTTCTTT.

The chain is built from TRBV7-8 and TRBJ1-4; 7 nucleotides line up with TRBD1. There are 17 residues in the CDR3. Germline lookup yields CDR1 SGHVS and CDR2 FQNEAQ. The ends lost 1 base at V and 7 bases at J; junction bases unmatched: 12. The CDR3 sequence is CASSLEQGIREVEKLFF. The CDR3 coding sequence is TGTGCCAGCAGCTTAGAACAGGGGATTAGGGAAGTTGAAAAACTGTTTTTT.

The CDR3 DNA sequence: TGCGCCAGCAGCTCCGAGATTCCAGATACGCAGTATTTT. It codes for CASSSEIPDTQYF. The chain employs TRBV5-1 and TRBJ2-3; no firm D call. Germline V gene sequence: CDR1 SGHRS, CDR2 YFSETQ. The CDR3 totals 13 residues. V was cut by 3 bases and J by 4 bases, with 9 bases left in between.

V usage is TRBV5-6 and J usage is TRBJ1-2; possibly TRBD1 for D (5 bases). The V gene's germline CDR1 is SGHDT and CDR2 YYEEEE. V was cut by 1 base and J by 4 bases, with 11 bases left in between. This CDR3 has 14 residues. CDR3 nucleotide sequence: TGTGCCAGCAGCTTGCCAGGGTCGGGCTATGGCTACACCTTC. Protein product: CASSLPGSGYGYTF.

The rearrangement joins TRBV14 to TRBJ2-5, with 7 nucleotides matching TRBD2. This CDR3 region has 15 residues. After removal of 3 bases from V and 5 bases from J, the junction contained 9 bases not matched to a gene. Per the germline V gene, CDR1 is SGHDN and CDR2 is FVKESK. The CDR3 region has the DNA TGTGCCAGCAGCCAGTCCGGGGGGTTTGTGGAGACCCAGTACTTC. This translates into CASSQSGGFVETQYF.

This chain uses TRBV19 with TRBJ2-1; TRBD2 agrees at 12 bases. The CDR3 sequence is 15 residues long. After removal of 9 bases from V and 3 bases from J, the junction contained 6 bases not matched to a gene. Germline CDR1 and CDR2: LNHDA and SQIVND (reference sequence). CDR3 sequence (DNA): TGTGCCAGCGCACTAGCGGGGGGCCTCTACAATGAGCAGTTCTTC. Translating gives CASALAGGLYNEQFF.

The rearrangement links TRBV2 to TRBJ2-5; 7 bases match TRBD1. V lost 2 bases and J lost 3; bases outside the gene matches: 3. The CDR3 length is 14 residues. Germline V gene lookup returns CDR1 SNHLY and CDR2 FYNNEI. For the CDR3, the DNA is TGTGCCAGCAGTGAAAGGGACAGAGAAGAGACCCAGTACTTC. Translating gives CASSERDREETQYF.

Written as DNA, the CDR3 is TGTGCCAGCTTGACGGGGAGATATGGCTACACCTTC. Its translation: CASLTGRYGYTF. The chain recombines TRBV6-1 with TRBJ1-2, with unresolved D. CDR1 and CDR2 (germline): MNHNS, SASEGT. Trimming took 8 bases from V and 5 from J, leaving 12 bases between them. The CDR3 spans 12 residues.

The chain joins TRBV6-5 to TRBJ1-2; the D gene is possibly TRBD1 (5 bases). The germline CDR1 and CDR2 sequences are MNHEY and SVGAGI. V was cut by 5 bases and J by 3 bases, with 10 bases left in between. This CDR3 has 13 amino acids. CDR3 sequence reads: CASSPGLYYGYTF. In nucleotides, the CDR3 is TGTGCCAGCAGTCCAGGGTTATACTATGGCTACACCTTC.

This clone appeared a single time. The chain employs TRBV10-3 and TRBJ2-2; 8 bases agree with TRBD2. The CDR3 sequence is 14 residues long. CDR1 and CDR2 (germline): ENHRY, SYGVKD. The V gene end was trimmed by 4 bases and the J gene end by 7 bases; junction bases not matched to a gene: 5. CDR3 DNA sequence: TGTGCCATCAGTGCGGGGGGGCGTATCGGGGAGCTGTTTTTT. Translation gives CAISAGGRIGELFF.

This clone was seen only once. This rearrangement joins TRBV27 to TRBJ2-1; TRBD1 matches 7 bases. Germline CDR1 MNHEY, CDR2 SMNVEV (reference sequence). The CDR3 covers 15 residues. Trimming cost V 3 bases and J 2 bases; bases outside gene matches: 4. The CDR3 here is CASSFGDSPYNEQFF. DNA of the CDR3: TGTGCCAGCAGTTTTGGGGACAGCCCCTACAATGAGCAGTTCTTC.

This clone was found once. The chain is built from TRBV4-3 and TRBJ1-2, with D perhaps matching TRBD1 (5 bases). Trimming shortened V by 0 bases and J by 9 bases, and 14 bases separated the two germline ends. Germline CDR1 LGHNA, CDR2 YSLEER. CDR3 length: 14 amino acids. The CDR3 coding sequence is TGCGCCAGCAGCCAAGATTGGGTCGGGGGTCGCTACACCTTC. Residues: CASSQDWVGGRYTF.

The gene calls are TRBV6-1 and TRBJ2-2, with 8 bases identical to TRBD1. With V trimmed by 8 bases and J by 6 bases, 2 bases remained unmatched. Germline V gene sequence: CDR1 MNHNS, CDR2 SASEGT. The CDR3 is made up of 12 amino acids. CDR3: CASGQGAGELFF. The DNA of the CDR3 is TGTGCCAGCGGACAGGGCGCCGGGGAGCTGTTTTTT.

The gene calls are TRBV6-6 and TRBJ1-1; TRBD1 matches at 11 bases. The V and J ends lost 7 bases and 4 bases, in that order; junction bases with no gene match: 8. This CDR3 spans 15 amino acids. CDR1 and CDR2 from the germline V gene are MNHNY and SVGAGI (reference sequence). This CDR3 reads CASTLGQGASTEAFF. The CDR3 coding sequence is TGTGCCAGCACCTTAGGACAGGGGGCAAGCACTGAAGCTTTCTTT.

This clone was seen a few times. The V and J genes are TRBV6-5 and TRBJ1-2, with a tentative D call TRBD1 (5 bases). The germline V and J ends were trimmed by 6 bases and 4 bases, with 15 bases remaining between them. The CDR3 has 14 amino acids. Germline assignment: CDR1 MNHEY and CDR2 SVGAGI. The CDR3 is CASSPRQLRYGYTF. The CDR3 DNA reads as TGTGCCAGCAGCCCTAGACAGCTTCGCTATGGCTACACCTTC.

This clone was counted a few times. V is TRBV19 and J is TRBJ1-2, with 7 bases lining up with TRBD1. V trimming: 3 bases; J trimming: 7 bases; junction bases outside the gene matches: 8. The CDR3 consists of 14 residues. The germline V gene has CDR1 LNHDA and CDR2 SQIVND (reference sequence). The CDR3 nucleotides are TGTGCCAGTAGTATGCAGCAGGGGGTGGTTGGCTACACCTTC. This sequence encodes CASSMQQGVVGYTF.

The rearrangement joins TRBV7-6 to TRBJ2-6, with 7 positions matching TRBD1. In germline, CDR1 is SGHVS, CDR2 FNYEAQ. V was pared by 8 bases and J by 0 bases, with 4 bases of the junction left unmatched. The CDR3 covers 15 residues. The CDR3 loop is CASGDRDSGANVLTF. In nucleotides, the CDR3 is TGTGCCAGCGGAGACAGGGACTCTGGGGCCAACGTCCTGACTTTC.

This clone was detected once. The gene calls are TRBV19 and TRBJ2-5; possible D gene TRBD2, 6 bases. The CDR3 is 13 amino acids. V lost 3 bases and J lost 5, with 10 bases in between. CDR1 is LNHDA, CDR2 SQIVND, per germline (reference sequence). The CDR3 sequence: CASSMHGGETQYF. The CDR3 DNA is TGTGCCAGTAGTATGCATGGGGGGGAGACCCAGTACTTC.

The CDR3 region has the DNA TGTGCCAGCAGCCAAAGGACAGAGTCTCTCTACGAGCAGTACTTC. Translating it yields CASSQRTESLYEQYF. The chain couples TRBV11-2 to TRBJ2-7; D may be TRBD1 (6 bases). The germline CDR1 and CDR2 sequences are SGHAT and FQNNGV. V was clipped by 5 bases and J by 3 bases, with 17 bases between them. The length of the CDR3 is 15 residues.

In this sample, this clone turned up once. The CDR3 bases are TGTGCCTACGGGACAGGCGTCTCTGGGGCCAACGTCCTGACTTTC. Translation: CAYGTGVSGANVLTF. The chain couples TRBV30 to TRBJ2-6, with 8 bases identical to TRBD1. Germline V lookup: CDR1 GTSNPN, CDR2 SVGIG (reference sequence). The length of the CDR3 is 15 residues. V dropped 7 bases and J dropped 0; count of bases not matched to a gene: 5.

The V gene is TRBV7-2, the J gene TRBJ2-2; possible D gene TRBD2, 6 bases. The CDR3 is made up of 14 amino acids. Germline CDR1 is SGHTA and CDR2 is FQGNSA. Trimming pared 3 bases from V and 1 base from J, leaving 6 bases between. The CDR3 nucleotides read TGTGCCAGCAGCTTCGGGAGGAACACCGGGGAGCTGTTTTTT. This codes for CASSFGRNTGELFF.

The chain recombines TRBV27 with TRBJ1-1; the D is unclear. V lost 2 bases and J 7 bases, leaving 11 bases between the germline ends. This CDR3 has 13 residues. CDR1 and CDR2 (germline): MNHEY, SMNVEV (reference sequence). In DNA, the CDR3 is TGTGCCAGCAGTTTAAGTGGAGTCCATGAAGCTTTCTTT. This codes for CASSLSGVHEAFF.

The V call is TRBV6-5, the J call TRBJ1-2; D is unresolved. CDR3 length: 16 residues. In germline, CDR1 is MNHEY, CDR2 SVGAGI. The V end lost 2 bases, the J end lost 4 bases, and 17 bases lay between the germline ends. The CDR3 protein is CASSYAPAGSTYGYTF. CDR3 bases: TGTGCCAGCAGTTACGCTCCCGCCGGGTCCACCTATGGCTACACCTTC.

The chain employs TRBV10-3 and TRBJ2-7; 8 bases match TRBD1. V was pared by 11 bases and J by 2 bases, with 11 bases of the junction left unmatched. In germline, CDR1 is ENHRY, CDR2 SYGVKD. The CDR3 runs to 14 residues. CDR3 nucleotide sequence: TGTGCCTCCCTGGACAGGGACAGGACCTACGAGCAGTACTTC. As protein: CASLDRDRTYEQYF.

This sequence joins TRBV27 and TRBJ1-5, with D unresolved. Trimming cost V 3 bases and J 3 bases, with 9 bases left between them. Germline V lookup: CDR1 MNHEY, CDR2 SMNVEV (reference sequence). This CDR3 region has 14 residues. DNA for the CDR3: TGTGCCAGCAGTTTTGGGCAGACCAATCAGCCCCAGCATTTT. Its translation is CASSFGQTNQPQHF.